This T cell receptor (beta chain) was found in a study of T cells in Graves' hyperthyroidism and ophthalmopathy. Researchers took RNA transcripts and amplified the TCR beta CDR3 regions from them. The HTBI primer set served for first-round RT-PCR of the TCR CDR3. TCRdb re-called the multiplex PCR reads through MiXCR, storing one row per CDR3 protein. The repertoire holds hundreds of thousands of distinct CDR3 sequences, with 13% to 15% as singletons. The CDR3 length is 14 residues. Germline CDR1 DFQATT, CDR2 SNEGSKA (reference sequence). V lost 1 base and J lost 2, with 12 bases in between. V is TRBV20-1 and J is TRBJ2-7, with D perhaps matching TRBD2 (5 bases). This sequence was found in a woman aged 18-29 years with Graves' hyperthyroidism. Source material: blood. CDR3 in DNA: TGCAGTGCTAGAGGGACTTCAAGAGCCTACGAGCAGTACTTC. Translated, it gives CSARGTSRAYEQYF.